Sequencing of this T cell receptor beta chain was carried out in a study of blood T cell repertoires in COVID-19. As for the study in general: COVID-19 samples, acute and convalescent, were from the United States, Italy and Spain.

In the study's own analysis: It was from reference gene primer amplification that nucleated cell counts were estimated. Some clones are missing from TCRdb's copy, which holds only in-frame ones; the method was immunoSEQ multiplex PCR. Clone size and the V and J calls come from that table; the DNA yielded D and trimming. The table lists 250,000 to 400,000 clones, 70% to 90% of them singletons. Germline CDR1 and CDR2: KGHSH and LQKENI. CDR3 length equals 14 residues. The V end lost 1 base, the J end lost 7 bases, and 11 bases lay between the germline ends. The specimen sequenced was peripheral blood. This chain uses TRBV18 with TRBJ2-1; D perhaps matches TRBD2 (6 bases). This sequence was found in a woman in her 30s with COVID-19, enrolled during active disease. Written as DNA, the CDR3 is TGTGCCAGCTCACCACTAGCGGTCACGAATGAGCAGTTCTTC. Amino acids: CASSPLAVTNEQFF. Together with reference TRBV18 and TRBJ2-1, the CDR3 gives the full variable domain: NAGVMQNPRHLVRRRGQEARLRCSPMKGHSHVYWYRQLPEEGLKFMVYLQKENIIDESGMPKERFSAEFPKEGPSILRIQQVVRGDSAAYFCASSPLAVTNEQFFGPGTRLTVL.